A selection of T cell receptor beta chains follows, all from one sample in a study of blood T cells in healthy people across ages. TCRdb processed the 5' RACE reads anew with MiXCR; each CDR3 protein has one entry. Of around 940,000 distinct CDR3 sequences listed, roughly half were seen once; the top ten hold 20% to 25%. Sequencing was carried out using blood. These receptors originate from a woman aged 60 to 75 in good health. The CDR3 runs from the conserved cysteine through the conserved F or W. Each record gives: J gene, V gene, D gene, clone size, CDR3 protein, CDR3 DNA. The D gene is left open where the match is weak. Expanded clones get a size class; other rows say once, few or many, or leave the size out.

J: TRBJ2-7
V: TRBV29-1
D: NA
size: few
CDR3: CSVAPSSYEQYF
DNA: TGCAGCGTTGCACCGAGCTCCTACGAGCAGTACTTC

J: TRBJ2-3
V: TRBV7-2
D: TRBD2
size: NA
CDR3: CASSRGGWEADTQYF
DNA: TGTGCCAGCAGTCGGGGGGGATGGGAAGCAGATACGCAGTATTTT

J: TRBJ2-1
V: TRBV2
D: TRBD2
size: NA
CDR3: CASRGTSGTFSYNEQFF
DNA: TGTGCCAGCAGGGGGACTAGCGGGACCTTCTCCTACAATGAGCAGTTCTTC

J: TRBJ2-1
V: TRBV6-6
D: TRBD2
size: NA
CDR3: CASSWGLAGVTGNEQFF
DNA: TGTGCCAGCAGTTGGGGACTAGCGGGAGTCACGGGGAATGAGCAGTTCTTC

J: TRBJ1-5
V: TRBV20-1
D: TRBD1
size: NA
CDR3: CSANRDRDAGNQPQHF
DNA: TGCAGTGCTAACCGGGACAGGGACGCGGGCAATCAGCCCCAGCATTTT

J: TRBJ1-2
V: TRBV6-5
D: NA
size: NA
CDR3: CASRREQALGYTF
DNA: TGTGCCAGCAGACGAGAACAGGCGTTAGGCTACACCTTC

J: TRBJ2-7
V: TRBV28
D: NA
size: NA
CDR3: CASRSAGYLEQYF
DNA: TGTGCCAGCAGGTCCGCTGGCTACTTGGAGCAGTACTTC

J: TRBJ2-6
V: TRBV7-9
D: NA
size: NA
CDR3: CASSLTTGANVLTF
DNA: TGTGCCAGCAGCTTAACGACAGGGGCCAACGTCCTGACTTTC

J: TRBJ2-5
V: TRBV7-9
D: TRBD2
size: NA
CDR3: CASSAGLVRETQYF
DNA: TGTGCCAGCAGCGCCGGACTAGTCCGGGAGACCCAGTACTTC

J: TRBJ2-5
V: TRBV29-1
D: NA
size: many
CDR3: CSVVPREYEETQYF
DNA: TGCAGCGTTGTGCCCCGGGAGTACGAAGAGACCCAGTACTTC

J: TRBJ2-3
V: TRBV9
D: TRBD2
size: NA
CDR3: CASSPIAGGVADTQYF
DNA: TGTGCCAGCAGCCCCATAGCGGGAGGGGTAGCGGATACGCAGTATTTT

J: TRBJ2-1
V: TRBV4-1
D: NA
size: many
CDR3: CASSHLIGVRNEQFF
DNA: TGCGCCAGCAGCCACCTCATAGGAGTTAGGAATGAGCAGTTCTTC

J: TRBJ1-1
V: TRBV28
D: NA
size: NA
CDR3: CASTHPGSNTEAFF
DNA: TGTGCCAGCACCCATCCCGGTAGCAACACTGAAGCTTTCTTT

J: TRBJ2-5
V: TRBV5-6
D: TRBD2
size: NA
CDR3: CASSYVAGAVEQYF
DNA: TGTGCCAGCAGCTACGTAGCGGGAGCCGTTGAGCAGTACTTC

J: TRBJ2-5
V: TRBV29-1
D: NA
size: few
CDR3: CSVGTSETQYF
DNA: TGCAGCGTTGGGACTTCTGAGACCCAGTACTTC

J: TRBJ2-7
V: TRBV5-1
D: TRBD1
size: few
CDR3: CASSTGQGINEQYF
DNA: TGCGCCAGCAGCACGGGACAGGGAATTAACGAGCAGTACTTC

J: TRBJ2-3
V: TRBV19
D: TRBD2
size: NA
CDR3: CASRPRGLAGGTDTQYF
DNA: TGTGCCAGTAGGCCCCGCGGGCTAGCGGGAGGTACAGATACGCAGTATTTT

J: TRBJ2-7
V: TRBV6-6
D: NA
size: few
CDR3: CASSYYGEEQYF
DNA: TGTGCCAGCAGTTACTATGGGGAGGAGCAGTACTTC

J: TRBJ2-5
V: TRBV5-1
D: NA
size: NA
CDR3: CASSLGVWGEETQYF
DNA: TGCGCCAGCAGCTTGGGGGTCTGGGGGGAAGAGACCCAGTACTTC

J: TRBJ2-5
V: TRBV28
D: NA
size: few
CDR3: CASSFKVSGDQETQYF
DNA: TGTGCCAGCAGTTTTAAGGTCTCGGGGGACCAAGAGACCCAGTACTTC

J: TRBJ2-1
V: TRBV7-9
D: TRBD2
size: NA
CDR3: CASSSGLANNEQFF
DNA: TGTGCCAGCAGCTCGGGACTAGCGAACAATGAGCAGTTCTTC

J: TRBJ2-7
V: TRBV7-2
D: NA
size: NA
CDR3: CASSLPGTGAYEQYF
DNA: TGTGCCAGCAGCTTACCCGGGACTGGCGCCTACGAGCAGTACTTC

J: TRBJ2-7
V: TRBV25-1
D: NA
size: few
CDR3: CASSDGREQYF
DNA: TGTGCCAGCAGTGATGGCCGCGAGCAGTACTTC

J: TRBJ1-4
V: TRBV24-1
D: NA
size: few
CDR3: CATLRGETTNEKLFF
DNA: TGTGCCACCCTGCGGGGAGAAACAACTAATGAAAAACTGTTTTTT

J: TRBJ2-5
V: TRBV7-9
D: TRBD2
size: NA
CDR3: CASASGSGRRQETQYF
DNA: TGTGCCAGCGCTTCTGGGAGCGGGAGGAGGCAAGAGACCCAGTACTTC

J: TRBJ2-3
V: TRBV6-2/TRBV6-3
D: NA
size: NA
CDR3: CASSYSMESYVGTDTQYF
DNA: TGTGCCAGCAGTTACTCGATGGAATCCTATGTCGGCACAGATACGCAGTATTTT

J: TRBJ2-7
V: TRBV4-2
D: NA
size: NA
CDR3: CASSQVVRGSYEQYF
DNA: TGTGCCAGCAGCCAAGTAGTACGGGGGTCCTACGAGCAGTACTTC

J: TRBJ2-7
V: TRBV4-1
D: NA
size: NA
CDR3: CASSQGGGLSYEQYF
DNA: TGCGCCAGCAGCCAAGGCGGCGGGTTATCCTACGAGCAGTACTTC

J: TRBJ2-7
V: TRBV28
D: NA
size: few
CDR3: CASSSYFSGSYEQYF
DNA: TGTGCCAGCAGTTCATATTTTTCCGGCTCCTACGAGCAGTACTTC

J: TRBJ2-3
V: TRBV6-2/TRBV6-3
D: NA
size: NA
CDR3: CASSRTRFTDTQYF
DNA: TGTGCCAGCAGCCGGACTCGATTCACAGATACGCAGTATTTT

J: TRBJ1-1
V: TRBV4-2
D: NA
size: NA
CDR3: CASSQDGMFTEAFF
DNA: TGTGCCAGCAGCCAAGATGGCATGTTCACTGAAGCTTTCTTT

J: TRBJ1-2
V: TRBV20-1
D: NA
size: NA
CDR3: CRTIPYGYTF
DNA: TGCAGAACCATCCCATATGGCTACACCTTC

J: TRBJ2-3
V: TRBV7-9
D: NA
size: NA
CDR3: CASSLAVGAATQYF
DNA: TGTGCCAGCAGCTTAGCTGTGGGTGCGGCAACGCAGTATTTT

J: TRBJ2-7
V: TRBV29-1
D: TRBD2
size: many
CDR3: CSALAGSYNEQYF
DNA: TGCAGCGCTCTAGCGGGATCCTACAATGAGCAGTACTTC

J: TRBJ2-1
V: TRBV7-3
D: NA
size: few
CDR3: CASSRSGGSYNEQFF
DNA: TGTGCCAGCAGCCGCAGCGGAGGCTCCTACAATGAGCAGTTCTTC

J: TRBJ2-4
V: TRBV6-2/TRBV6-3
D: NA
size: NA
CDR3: CASSYGDARQNIQYF
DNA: TGTGCCAGCAGTTACGGGGACGCTCGGCAAAACATTCAGTACTTC

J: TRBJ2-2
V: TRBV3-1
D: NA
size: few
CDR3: CASSLGLTGELFF
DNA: TGTGCCAGCAGCTTGGGGTTGACCGGGGAGCTGTTTTTT

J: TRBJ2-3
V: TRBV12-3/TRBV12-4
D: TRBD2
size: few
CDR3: CASRPAGGVADTQYF
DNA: TGTGCCAGCAGGCCAGCGGGGGGTGTCGCAGATACGCAGTATTTT

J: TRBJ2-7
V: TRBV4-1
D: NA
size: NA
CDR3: CASSQGRWDEQYF
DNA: TGCGCCAGCAGCCAAGGGCGCTGGGACGAGCAGTACTTC

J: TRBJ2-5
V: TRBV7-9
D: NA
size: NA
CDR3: CASSHILDSLQETQYF
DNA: TGTGCCAGCAGCCATATACTCGACAGCCTCCAAGAGACCCAGTACTTC

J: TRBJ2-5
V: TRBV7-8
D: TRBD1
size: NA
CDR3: CASSLGIQGYQETQYF
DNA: TGTGCCAGCAGCTTAGGTATACAGGGGTACCAAGAGACCCAGTACTTC

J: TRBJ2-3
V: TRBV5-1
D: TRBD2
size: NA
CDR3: CASSSGTSGSPSTDTQYF
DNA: TGCGCCAGCAGCTCCGGGACTAGCGGGAGCCCCAGCACAGATACGCAGTATTTT

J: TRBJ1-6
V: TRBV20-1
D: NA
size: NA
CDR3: CSAPGTRNSPPHF
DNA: TGCAGTGCTCCCGGGACGAGGAATTCACCCCCCCACTTT

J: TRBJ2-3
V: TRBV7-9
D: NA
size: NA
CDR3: CASSPPQGNTQYF
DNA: TGTGCCAGCAGCCCACCGCAGGGGAATACGCAGTATTTT

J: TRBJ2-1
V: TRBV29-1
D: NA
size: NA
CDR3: CSVFEVGEQFF
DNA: TGCAGCGTTTTCGAGGTGGGAGAGCAGTTCTTC

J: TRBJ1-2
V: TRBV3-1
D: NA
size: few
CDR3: CASSQVAGYGYTF
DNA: TGTGCCAGCAGCCAAGTGGCTGGCTATGGCTACACCTTC

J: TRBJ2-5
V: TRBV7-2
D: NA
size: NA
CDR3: CASSLLSVGRETQYF
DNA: TGTGCCAGCAGCTTACTTAGTGTGGGTAGAGAGACCCAGTACTTC

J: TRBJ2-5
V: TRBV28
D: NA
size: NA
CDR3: CASTLRGLETQYF
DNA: TGTGCCAGCACCCTCAGGGGATTAGAGACCCAGTACTTC

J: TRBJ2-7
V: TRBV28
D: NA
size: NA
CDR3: CAIGGNSYEQYF
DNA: TGTGCCATTGGGGGCAACTCCTACGAGCAGTACTTC

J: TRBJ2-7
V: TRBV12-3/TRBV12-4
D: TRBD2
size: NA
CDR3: CASKKTSGNYEQYF
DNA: TGTGCCAGCAAAAAAACTAGCGGGAACTACGAGCAGTACTTC

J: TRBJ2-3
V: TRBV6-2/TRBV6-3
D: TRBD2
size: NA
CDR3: CASSSPSGGTDTQYF
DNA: TGTGCCAGCAGTTCACCTAGCGGGGGGACAGATACGCAGTATTTT

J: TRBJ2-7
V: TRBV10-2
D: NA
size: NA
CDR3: CASMRGRDYEQYF
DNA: TGCGCCAGCATGAGGGGACGGGACTACGAGCAGTACTTC

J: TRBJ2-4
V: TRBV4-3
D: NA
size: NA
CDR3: CASSQDPLGGNIQYF
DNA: TGCGCCAGCAGCCAAGACCCCCTAGGTGGAAACATTCAGTACTTC